These 13 T cell receptor beta chains share one sample of origin, sequenced in a study of PD-L1 blockade in urothelial cancer. TCRdb keeps only in-frame clones here, not all; method: immunoSEQ multiplex PCR. This table has 100,000 to 150,000 clones, approximately 84% appearing once. Time point given: pretreatment peripheral blood. Sequences were derived from PBMCs, sampled around atezolizumab (anti-PD-L1) treatment. These receptors originate from a man aged 45-65 years with urothelial cancer.

The V and J genes are TRBV5-6 and TRBJ2-1, with TRBD1 identical over 7 bases. The CDR3 is 11 residues long. The germline CDR1 and CDR2 sequences are SGHDT and YYEEEE. V was pared by 4 bases and J by 12 bases, with 4 bases of the junction left unmatched. CDR3 sequence reads: CASSLDRTQFF. The CDR3, as DNA: TGTGCCAGCAGCCTGGACAGGACGCAGTTCTTC.

The rearrangement joins TRBV5-4 to TRBJ2-5; 12 positions match TRBD2. CDR3 length: 15 amino acids. Per the germline V gene, CDR1 is SGHNT and CDR2 is YYREEE (reference sequence). V gave up 4 bases and J gave up 5 bases; unmatched junction bases: 6. This CDR3 is CASSPTSGSSETQYF. In DNA, the CDR3 is TGTGCCAGCAGCCCGACTAGCGGGAGTAGTGAGACCCAGTACTTC.

The chain employs TRBV11-2 and TRBJ2-7; D gene ambiguous. Trimming pared 4 bases from V and 3 bases from J, leaving 10 bases between. The CDR3 sequence is 13 residues long. Germline CDR1 and CDR2: SGHAT and FQNNGV. The CDR3 sequence: CASSSRSVYEQYF. CDR3 in DNA: TGTGCCAGCAGCTCACGCTCAGTCTACGAGCAGTACTTC.

The CDR3 coding sequence is TGTGCCTGGAGGGACCGGACATGGAGCACAGATACGCAGTATTTT. This sequence encodes CAWRDRTWSTDTQYF. V gene TRBV30 combines with J gene TRBJ2-3; TRBD1 might be the D (5 bases). The CDR3 length is 15 residues. With 3 bases removed from V and 0 bases from J, the gap between germline ends came to 13 bases. CDR1 is GTSNPN, CDR2 SVGIG, per germline (reference sequence).

The chain uses TRBV7-3 and TRBJ2-1; 8 bases are shared with TRBD2. The CDR3 is 14 residues long. Germline CDR1 is SGHTA and CDR2 is FQGTGA. Unmatched junction bases numbered 3, after V lost 3 bases and J lost 5 bases. The CDR3 DNA follows: TGTGCCAGCAGCTTTTCGGGAGGGAACAATGAGCAGTTCTTC. Residues: CASSFSGGNNEQFF.

This clone was seen a few times. The chain's CDR3 is CAWRDAGVVSTEAFF. CDR3 sequence (DNA): TGTGCCTGGAGGGACGCGGGGGTAGTTAGTACTGAAGCTTTCTTT. The chain carries TRBV30 and TRBJ1-1; the D gene is possibly TRBD1 (5 bases). The CDR3 totals 15 residues. With 3 bases removed from V and 5 bases from J, the gap between germline ends came to 19 bases. The germline CDR1 and CDR2 sequences are GTSNPN and SVGIG (reference sequence).

The genes are TRBV6-5 and TRBJ2-7; weak D call: TRBD1 (6 bases). Trimming took 0 bases from V and 6 from J, leaving 15 bases between them. CDR3 size: 15 residues. In germline, CDR1 is MNHEY, CDR2 SVGAGI. The CDR3: CASSYSSGAGGEQYF. In nucleotides, the CDR3 is TGTGCCAGCAGTTACTCGTCAGGGGCAGGTGGCGAGCAGTACTTC.

The V call is TRBV7-8, the J call TRBJ2-7; D perhaps matches TRBD2 (5 bases). V was shortened by 5 bases and J by 2 bases, with 13 bases between the two germline ends. The CDR3 has 14 amino acids. The germline gives CDR1 SGHVS, CDR2 FQNEAQ. CDR3 DNA sequence: TGTGCCAGCAGCCTCCGGGGTGACACCTACGAGCAGTACTTC. It codes for CASSLRGDTYEQYF.

This chain connects TRBV7-9 to TRBJ2-1; 7 bases match TRBD2. V lost 10 bases to trimming and J lost 0 bases; unmatched junction nucleotides: 6. CDR1 and CDR2 (germline): SEHNR, FQNEAQ (reference sequence). The CDR3 has 14 amino acids. CDR3 DNA: TGTGCCACCACTAGCGCGAACTCCTACAATGAGCAGTTCTTC. Its translation is CATTSANSYNEQFF.

The chain combines TRBV4-2 with TRBJ2-3; 12 bases are shared with TRBD2. The CDR3 covers 16 residues. V dropped 4 bases and J dropped 1; count of bases not matched to a gene: 3. Germline V gene data show CDR1 as LGHNA and CDR2 as YNFKEQ. CDR3 in DNA: TGTGCCAGCAGCCGCCGACTAGCGGGAGGCACAGATACGCAGTATTTT. It is translated as CASSRRLAGGTDTQYF.

This clone was picked up a small number of times. This chain connects TRBV27 to TRBJ2-7, with D possibly TRBD1 on 6 matching bases. Germline CDR1 and CDR2: MNHEY and SMNVEV (reference sequence). CDR3 size: 16 residues. Between the trimmed V and J ends, which lost 5 bases and 3 bases, there was a span of 20 bases. The chain's CDR3 is CASSPRGILVDYEQYF. The CDR3 region has the DNA TGTGCCAGCAGTCCTAGGGGGATCTTAGTGGACTACGAGCAGTACTTC.

The chain is built from TRBV4-1 and TRBJ1-1; D ambiguous. Germline V lookup: CDR1 MGHRA, CDR2 YSYEKL. This CDR3 comprises 16 residues. The germline V and J ends were trimmed by 0 bases and 2 bases, with 13 bases remaining between them. CDR3 DNA sequence: TGCGCCAGCAGCCAAGAGTATCGGGGTCTAAACACTGAAGCTTTCTTT. It translates to CASSQEYRGLNTEAFF.

V usage is TRBV28 and J usage is TRBJ2-5; the D gene is possibly TRBD2 (6 bases). Germline V gene data show CDR1 as MDHEN and CDR2 as SYDVKM. The CDR3 consists of 13 residues. V was trimmed by 6 bases and J by 2 bases, leaving 10 bases between them. The CDR3 sequence is CASSLGLQETQYF. The CDR3 DNA reads TGTGCCAGCAGCCTTGGACTACAAGAGACCCAGTACTTC.